The rows below give T cell receptor beta chains drawn from one sample of a study of shared clonotypes between healthy human individuals. Assay used: immunoSEQ multiplex PCR; TCRdb lists only in-frame clones, some missing. The data contain some 450,000 clones, approximately 71% of them singletons. Sequencing was carried out using PBMCs. Receptor source: a woman aged 40 to 50 in good health. Some clones in this sample may be carry-over from other donors' samples. Both conserved end residues are part of each CDR3. A D gene is named only where the DNA matches it firmly. Rows give clone size only sometimes, using once, few, many, or a class for an expanded clone.

J gene: TRBJ2-3; D gene: NA; V gene: TRBV2; clone size: NA; CDR3 protein: CASGLRDTDTQYF; CDR3 DNA: TGTGCCAGCGGCCTCAGGGACACAGATACGCAGTATTTT
J gene: TRBJ1-2; D gene: NA; V gene: TRBV6-5; clone size: once; CDR3 protein: CASRPAGWYGYTF; CDR3 DNA: TGTGCCAGCAGGCCGGCGGGCTGGTATGGCTACACCTTC
J gene: TRBJ2-7; D gene: NA; V gene: TRBV4-1; clone size: NA; CDR3 protein: CASSSLSGTTYEQYF; CDR3 DNA: TGCGCCAGCAGCTCGTTATCTGGGACGACCTACGAGCAGTACTTC
J gene: TRBJ2-1; D gene: TRBD2; V gene: TRBV5-6; clone size: NA; CDR3 protein: CASRRLAGGPSYNEQFF; CDR3 DNA: TGTGCCAGCAGGCGACTAGCGGGAGGGCCCTCCTACAATGAGCAGTTCTTC
J gene: TRBJ2-3; D gene: NA; V gene: TRBV5-1; clone size: NA; CDR3 protein: CASSLAQTSADTQYF; CDR3 DNA: TGCGCCAGCAGTCTAGCCCAAACATCCGCAGATACGCAGTATTTT
J gene: TRBJ2-1; D gene: NA; V gene: TRBV7-2; clone size: NA; CDR3 protein: CASSLSRTRHNEQFF; CDR3 DNA: TGTGCCAGCAGCTTATCGAGAACCAGGCACAATGAGCAGTTCTTC
J gene: TRBJ1-2; D gene: NA; V gene: TRBV7-2; clone size: NA; CDR3 protein: CASSLFNGLGYTF; CDR3 DNA: TGTGCCAGCAGCTTATTTAATGGGCTCGGCTACACCTTC
J gene: TRBJ1-1; D gene: TRBD1; V gene: TRBV6-5; clone size: NA; CDR3 protein: CASNDRGATEAFF; CDR3 DNA: TGTGCCAGCAATGACAGGGGCGCCACTGAAGCTTTCTTT
J gene: TRBJ1-4; D gene: NA; V gene: TRBV13; clone size: NA; CDR3 protein: CASSLNDGKLFF; CDR3 DNA: TGTGCCAGCAGCTTAAATGATGGGAAACTGTTTTTT
J gene: TRBJ1-4; D gene: NA; V gene: TRBV30; clone size: once; CDR3 protein: CAWSVGRFNEKLFF; CDR3 DNA: TGTGCCTGGAGTGTTGGCAGGTTTAATGAAAAACTGTTTTTT
J gene: TRBJ2-7; D gene: NA; V gene: TRBV9; clone size: NA; CDR3 protein: CASSPQVHPYEQYF; CDR3 DNA: TGTGCCAGCAGCCCCCAGGTTCATCCCTACGAGCAGTACTTC
J gene: TRBJ2-1; D gene: NA; V gene: TRBV28; clone size: NA; CDR3 protein: CASRGAREQFF; CDR3 DNA: TGTGCCAGCCGGGGAGCCCGTGAGCAGTTCTTC
J gene: TRBJ2-1; D gene: NA; V gene: TRBV4-1; clone size: NA; CDR3 protein: CASSQDWNEQFF; CDR3 DNA: TGCGCCAGCAGCCAAGACTGGAATGAGCAGTTCTTC
J gene: TRBJ1-5; D gene: NA; V gene: TRBV28; clone size: few; CDR3 protein: CASRRSRLRARQPQHF; CDR3 DNA: TGTGCCAGCAGAAGGAGTAGGTTAAGGGCCCGGCAGCCCCAGCATTTT
J gene: TRBJ2-2; D gene: TRBD2; V gene: TRBV19; clone size: NA; CDR3 protein: CASSNRLAGGAGELFF; CDR3 DNA: TGTGCCAGTAGTAATCGTCTAGCGGGAGGAGCCGGGGAGCTGTTTTTT
J gene: TRBJ2-7; D gene: NA; V gene: TRBV28; clone size: once; CDR3 protein: CASTPDGAYEQYF; CDR3 DNA: TGTGCCAGCACCCCGGACGGGGCCTACGAGCAGTACTTC
J gene: TRBJ1-3; D gene: NA; V gene: TRBV6-1; clone size: NA; CDR3 protein: CASSEGRQGGNTIYF; CDR3 DNA: TGTGCCAGCAGTGAAGGCCGGCAAGGTGGAAACACCATATATTTT
J gene: TRBJ2-7; D gene: NA; V gene: TRBV7-2; clone size: NA; CDR3 protein: CASSTRTSPYEQYF; CDR3 DNA: TGTGCCAGCAGCACCAGGACCAGCCCCTACGAGCAGTACTTC
J gene: TRBJ1-1; D gene: NA; V gene: TRBV7-2; clone size: NA; CDR3 protein: CASSWGTTEAFF; CDR3 DNA: TGTGCCAGCAGCTGGGGGACAACTGAAGCTTTCTTT
J gene: TRBJ2-7; D gene: TRBD2; V gene: TRBV27; clone size: once; CDR3 protein: CASCLAGGSHEQYF; CDR3 DNA: TGTGCCAGCTGTCTAGCGGGAGGATCCCACGAGCAGTACTTC
J gene: TRBJ1-2; D gene: NA; V gene: TRBV19; clone size: once; CDR3 protein: CASYTYRSHLKGGGYTF; CDR3 DNA: TGTGCCAGTTATACTTACCGATCGCACCTTAAAGGCGGGGGCTACACCTTC
J gene: TRBJ2-1; D gene: NA; V gene: TRBV6-6; clone size: NA; CDR3 protein: CASSYEGNPYNEQFF; CDR3 DNA: TGTGCCAGCAGTTACGAGGGAAATCCCTACAATGAACAGTTCTTC
J gene: TRBJ1-3; D gene: NA; V gene: TRBV7-2; clone size: NA; CDR3 protein: CASSLAGGFSGNTIYF; CDR3 DNA: TGCGCCAGCAGCTTAGCGGGGGGCTTCTCTGGAAACACCATATATTTT
J gene: TRBJ2-3; D gene: NA; V gene: TRBV13; clone size: NA; CDR3 protein: CASSGLLDTQYF; CDR3 DNA: TGTGCCAGCAGCGGACTTTTAGATACGCAGTATTTT
J gene: TRBJ2-2; D gene: NA; V gene: TRBV9; clone size: NA; CDR3 protein: CASSVAGRNTGELFF; CDR3 DNA: TGTGCCAGCAGCGTAGCCGGCAGGAACACCGGGGAGCTGTTTTTT
J gene: TRBJ1-1; D gene: NA; V gene: TRBV27; clone size: many; CDR3 protein: CASSFDRTNTEAFF; CDR3 DNA: TGTGCCAGCAGCTTCGACAGAACGAACACTGAAGCTTTCTTT
J gene: TRBJ2-7; D gene: TRBD1; V gene: TRBV5-4; clone size: NA; CDR3 protein: CASRSGQGATYEQYF; CDR3 DNA: TGTGCCAGCAGAAGTGGACAGGGGGCTACCTACGAGCAGTACTTC
J gene: TRBJ2-5; D gene: NA; V gene: TRBV5-1; clone size: NA; CDR3 protein: CASSLGSLQETQYF; CDR3 DNA: TGCGCCAGCAGCTTGGGTTCCTTACAAGAGACCCAGTACTTC
J gene: TRBJ2-7; D gene: NA; V gene: TRBV5-1; clone size: many; CDR3 protein: CASSFRDGTYEQYF; CDR3 DNA: TGCGCCAGCAGCTTCAGGGACGGAACCTACGAGCAGTACTTC
J gene: TRBJ1-2; D gene: NA; V gene: TRBV9; clone size: NA; CDR3 protein: CASSPRFGAQGGYTF; CDR3 DNA: TGTGCCAGCAGCCCCCGATTTGGGGCGCAGGGTGGCTACACCTTC
J gene: TRBJ1-5; D gene: NA; V gene: TRBV7-9; clone size: NA; CDR3 protein: CASSLAGAGQPQHF; CDR3 DNA: TGTGCCAGCAGCTTAGCGGGGGCGGGTCAGCCCCAGCATTTT
J gene: TRBJ2-7; D gene: TRBD2; V gene: TRBV7-9; clone size: NA; CDR3 protein: CASSSPAGGPYEQYF; CDR3 DNA: TGTGCCAGCAGCAGCCCGGCGGGAGGGCCCTACGAGCAGTACTTC
J gene: TRBJ1-4; D gene: NA; V gene: TRBV15; clone size: few; CDR3 protein: CATAGHHREKLFF; CDR3 DNA: TGTGCCACCGCGGGGCACCACCGTGAAAAACTGTTTTTT
J gene: TRBJ2-3; D gene: NA; V gene: TRBV5-5; clone size: NA; CDR3 protein: CASSLALGTDTQYF; CDR3 DNA: TGTGCCAGCAGCTTGGCGCTAGGGACAGATACGCAGTATTTT
J gene: TRBJ1-5; D gene: TRBD1; V gene: TRBV5-1; clone size: NA; CDR3 protein: CACSLTGWNQPQHF; CDR3 DNA: TGCGCCTGCAGCTTGACAGGGTGGAATCAGCCCCAGCATTTT
J gene: TRBJ1-5; D gene: TRBD1; V gene: TRBV30; clone size: NA; CDR3 protein: CAWGDRVDQPQHF; CDR3 DNA: TGTGCCTGGGGGGACAGGGTTGACCAGCCCCAGCATTTT
J gene: TRBJ2-1; D gene: NA; V gene: TRBV18; clone size: many; CDR3 protein: CASSPASGPYNEQFF; CDR3 DNA: TGTGCCAGCTCACCAGCTTCAGGCCCCTACAATGAGCAGTTCTTC
J gene: TRBJ1-1; D gene: NA; V gene: TRBV5-8; clone size: NA; CDR3 protein: CARATGRANTEAFF; CDR3 DNA: TGTGCCAGAGCGACAGGACGGGCGAACACTGAAGCTTTCTTT
J gene: TRBJ1-4; D gene: TRBD1; V gene: TRBV6-1; clone size: few; CDR3 protein: CASTTGGREKLFF; CDR3 DNA: TGTGCCAGCACGACAGGGGGAAGGGAAAAACTGTTTTTT
J gene: TRBJ2-2; D gene: TRBD2; V gene: TRBV5-1; clone size: NA; CDR3 protein: CASRRAGRTGELFF; CDR3 DNA: TGCGCCAGCAGGCGAGCGGGACGCACCGGGGAGCTGTTTTTT
J gene: TRBJ2-3; D gene: TRBD2; V gene: TRBV7-2; clone size: few; CDR3 protein: CASSSHFASGSRNTQYF; CDR3 DNA: TGTGCCAGCAGCTCTCACTTCGCTAGCGGGAGTCGTAATACGCAGTATTTT
J gene: TRBJ2-1; D gene: TRBD2; V gene: TRBV19; clone size: NA; CDR3 protein: CASKRGTSDLNEQFF; CDR3 DNA: TGTGCCAGCAAAAGGGGGACTAGCGACTTGAATGAGCAGTTCTTC
J gene: TRBJ1-5; D gene: TRBD1; V gene: TRBV11-1; clone size: few; CDR3 protein: CASSSGQNQPQHF; CDR3 DNA: TGTGCCAGCAGCTCGGGACAGAATCAGCCCCAGCATTTT
J gene: TRBJ2-1; D gene: TRBD2; V gene: TRBV9; clone size: NA; CDR3 protein: CASSLAGGPNEQFF; CDR3 DNA: TGTGCCAGCAGTCTAGCGGGAGGGCCCAATGAGCAGTTCTTC
J gene: TRBJ2-1; D gene: TRBD2; V gene: TRBV7-9; clone size: NA; CDR3 protein: CASSPRLAAYNEQFF; CDR3 DNA: TGTGCCAGCAGCCCCAGACTAGCAGCATACAATGAGCAGTTCTTC
J gene: TRBJ2-7; D gene: NA; V gene: TRBV2; clone size: once; CDR3 protein: CASLPNGYEQYF; CDR3 DNA: TGTGCCAGCCTCCCGAACGGGTACGAGCAGTACTTC
J gene: TRBJ1-1; D gene: TRBD1; V gene: TRBV4-2; clone size: many; CDR3 protein: CASSHGTGMNTEAFF; CDR3 DNA: TGTGCCAGCAGCCATGGGACAGGCATGAACACTGAAGCTTTCTTT
J gene: TRBJ2-1; D gene: TRBD2; V gene: TRBV6-5; clone size: NA; CDR3 protein: CASSRGLVTGNEQFF; CDR3 DNA: TGTGCCAGCAGTCGGGGACTAGTGACGGGCAATGAGCAGTTCTTC
J gene: TRBJ2-7; D gene: TRBD2; V gene: TRBV5-5; clone size: many; CDR3 protein: CASSLEAGVGEQYF; CDR3 DNA: TGTGCCAGCAGCTTGGAAGCGGGAGTCGGAGAGCAGTACTTC
J gene: TRBJ2-1; D gene: NA; V gene: TRBV11-2; clone size: NA; CDR3 protein: CASSPSGQSSYNEQFF; CDR3 DNA: TGTGCCAGCAGCCCCAGCGGACAAAGCTCCTACAATGAGCAGTTCTTC
J gene: TRBJ2-7; D gene: NA; V gene: TRBV6-5; clone size: few; CDR3 protein: CASSYSRKGYEQYF; CDR3 DNA: TGTGCCAGCAGTTACTCGAGGAAGGGCTACGAGCAGTACTTC
J gene: TRBJ2-7; D gene: TRBD2; V gene: TRBV5-4; clone size: NA; CDR3 protein: CASSWGSRGVSYEQYF; CDR3 DNA: TGTGCCAGCAGCTGGGGGTCGCGGGGGGTCTCCTACGAGCAGTACTTC
J gene: TRBJ2-7; D gene: NA; V gene: TRBV15; clone size: few; CDR3 protein: CATSRDIPYEQYF; CDR3 DNA: TGTGCCACCAGCAGAGATATCCCCTACGAGCAGTACTTC
J gene: TRBJ2-7; D gene: NA; V gene: TRBV11-3; clone size: NA; CDR3 protein: CASSLAATYEQYF; CDR3 DNA: TGTGCCAGCAGCTTAGCAGCCACCTACGAGCAGTACTTC
J gene: TRBJ2-7; D gene: TRBD1; V gene: TRBV23-1; clone size: NA; CDR3 protein: CASRGTGTGGYEQYF; CDR3 DNA: TGCGCCAGCAGGGGCACCGGGACAGGGGGTTACGAGCAGTACTTC
J gene: TRBJ2-3; D gene: NA; V gene: TRBV7-9; clone size: NA; CDR3 protein: CASSLAPQGTDTQYF; CDR3 DNA: TGTGCCAGCAGCTTAGCGCCCCAGGGCACAGATACGCAGTATTTT
J gene: TRBJ2-2; D gene: NA; V gene: TRBV6-5; clone size: NA; CDR3 protein: CASSRAGELFF; CDR3 DNA: TGTGCCAGCAGCAGGGCCGGGGAGCTGTTTTTT